The present T cell receptor beta chain was sequenced within a study of OX40 agonist ivuxolimab in advanced cancers. Whole-study context: As their treatment, patients were administered ivuxolimab, an agonistic anti-OX40 (CD134) antibody.

Assay used: immunoSEQ multiplex PCR; TCRdb lists only in-frame clones, some missing. The profile shows over 75,000 clones, 94% of them singletons. Notes on this clone: Its target is not known.

V was cut by 4 bases and J by 4 bases, with 17 bases left in between. The CDR3 spans 15 residues. In germline, CDR1 is SGDLS, CDR2 YYNGEE. Study-wide results and limits: Nonresponders, in some cases, also had low normalized T-cell clonal expansion. Researchers did not establish what antigens the expanded peripheral T cells target.

Sequenced here: CD4+ or CD8+ T cells sorted from blood, sampled in a trial of the OX40 agonist ivuxolimab. This clonotype was obtained from an adult with an advanced solid tumor such as melanoma, head and neck, liver or kidney cancer. This chain uses TRBV9 with TRBJ2-5; weak D call: TRBD2 (7 bases). CDR3 sequence (DNA): TGTGCCAGCAGCCCTGACTGGGGGGGCGGAGAGACCCAGTACTTC. It is translated as CASSPDWGGGETQYF.